This is a list of T cell receptor beta chains from one sample in a study of beta chain features in type 1 diabetes. Repertoires were generated with immunoSEQ multiplex PCR, while TCRdb's copy carries only in-frame clones and drops some. Of about half a million clones listed, roughly 10% were seen once; the top ten hold 0.035% to 0.05%. The sequencing sample was made of naive CD4+ T cells from blood. These TCRs come from a woman between 18 and 30 years old in good health. The CDR3 runs from the conserved cysteine through the conserved F or W. D genes are given only for firm matches. Some rows have no size entry. The others give once, few or many, or a class for an expanded clone.

D: TRBD1; J: TRBJ1-6; V: TRBV5-1; size: NA; DNA: TGCGCCAGCAGCTTCGGGACAGAGAATTCACCCCTCCACTTT; CDR3: CASSFGTENSPLHF
D: NA; J: TRBJ2-3; V: TRBV29-1; size: few; DNA: TGCAGCGTTGAAGTTACAGATACGCAGTATTTT; CDR3: CSVEVTDTQYF
D: TRBD1; J: TRBJ1-3; V: TRBV7-2; size: few; DNA: TGTGCCAGCAGGGCGGGACAGAATACGTGGAACACCATATATTTT; CDR3: CASRAGQNTWNTIYF
D: TRBD1; J: TRBJ1-2; V: TRBV27; size: once; DNA: TGTGCCAGCACCCAGGACAGGGGAAGAAGTGGCTACACCTTC; CDR3: CASTQDRGRSGYTF
D: TRBD1; J: TRBJ2-3; V: TRBV5-1; size: NA; DNA: TGCGCCAGCAGCTTGGCGTTAGGGGGCTCGGGCACAGATACGCAGTATTTT; CDR3: CASSLALGGSGTDTQYF
D: TRBD2; J: TRBJ2-5; V: TRBV4-1; size: NA; DNA: TGCGCCAGCAGCCGGGGACTAGTCATGACCCAGTACTTC; CDR3: CASSRGLVMTQYF
D: NA; J: TRBJ2-3; V: TRBV4-1; size: NA; DNA: TGCGCCAGCAGCCAACCGACTAGGGGACGAGGCACAGATACGCAGTATTTT; CDR3: CASSQPTRGRGTDTQYF
D: NA; J: TRBJ2-1; V: TRBV5-6; size: few; DNA: TGTGCCAGCAGCTTGGTTCCGGTGGAGCAGTTCTTC; CDR3: CASSLVPVEQFF
D: NA; J: TRBJ1-6; V: TRBV18; size: NA; DNA: TGTGCCAGCTCACCATATGTGGGGAAAGGGGAGAATTCACCCCTCCACTTT; CDR3: CASSPYVGKGENSPLHF
D: NA; J: TRBJ2-2; V: TRBV20-1; size: NA; DNA: TGCAGTGCTACCCCCCAAGGGGAGCTGTTTTTT; CDR3: CSATPQGELFF
D: NA; J: TRBJ2-3; V: TRBV4-2; size: NA; DNA: TGTGCCAGCAGCCATAAAGGGGGGCGCACAGATACGCAGTATTTT; CDR3: CASSHKGGRTDTQYF
D: NA; J: TRBJ1-4; V: TRBV7-9; size: few; DNA: TGTGCCAGCAGCCCCGTGGGATCCACTAATGAAAAACTGTTTTTT; CDR3: CASSPVGSTNEKLFF
D: NA; J: TRBJ1-5; V: TRBV7-6; size: NA; DNA: TGTGCCAGCAGCCCATTGGGAAAAGGCGGGAGCAATCAGCCCCAGCATTTT; CDR3: CASSPLGKGGSNQPQHF
D: TRBD1; J: TRBJ2-5; V: TRBV4-1; size: NA; DNA: TGCGCCAGCAGCCAAGAAGGCAGGGGGCGAGGGGAGACCCAGTACTTC; CDR3: CASSQEGRGRGETQYF
D: TRBD1; J: TRBJ2-7; V: TRBV5-4; size: NA; DNA: TGTGCCAGCGCCCCGCGGACAGGGTGGCACGAGCAGTACTTC; CDR3: CASAPRTGWHEQYF
D: NA; J: TRBJ2-1; V: TRBV5-1; size: NA; DNA: TGCGCCAGCAGCTTGGCTAGGTACAATGAGCAGTTCTTC; CDR3: CASSLARYNEQFF
D: TRBD1; J: TRBJ2-7; V: TRBV7-9; size: few; DNA: TGTGCCAGCAGCACCGGGACAGGGATTTACGAGCAGTACTTC; CDR3: CASSTGTGIYEQYF
D: NA; J: TRBJ2-1; V: TRBV29-1; size: few; DNA: TGCAGCGTTTGGACGGAGTCCTACAATGAGCAGTTCTTC; CDR3: CSVWTESYNEQFF
D: NA; J: TRBJ2-7; V: TRBV9; size: NA; DNA: TGTGCCAGCAGCGTAGGGAGCGACTACTCCTACGAGCAGTACTTC; CDR3: CASSVGSDYSYEQYF
D: TRBD2; J: TRBJ2-1; V: TRBV7-9; size: few; DNA: TGTGCCAGCACCACCGGACTAGCGGGGCAATACAATGAGCAGTTCTTC; CDR3: CASTTGLAGQYNEQFF
D: NA; J: TRBJ2-1; V: TRBV4-1; size: NA; DNA: TGCGCCAGCAGCCTTAGGACGGAAGGAACCTACAATGAGCAGTTCTTC; CDR3: CASSLRTEGTYNEQFF
D: NA; J: TRBJ1-1; V: TRBV14; size: few; DNA: TGTGCCAGCAGCCTCAGAAGAAACACTGAAGCTTTCTTT; CDR3: CASSLRRNTEAFF
D: NA; J: TRBJ1-1; V: TRBV2; size: few; DNA: TGTGCCAGCAGGAACAGGGCCTACACTGAAGCTTTCTTT; CDR3: CASRNRAYTEAFF
D: NA; J: TRBJ1-2; V: TRBV18; size: NA; DNA: TGTGCCAGCTCACCCGAGACAACCTATGGCTACACCTTC; CDR3: CASSPETTYGYTF
D: NA; J: TRBJ2-6; V: TRBV4-3; size: few; DNA: TGCGCCAGCAGCCAAGAGGGGTTGCCCTCTGGGGCCAACGTCCTGACTTTC; CDR3: CASSQEGLPSGANVLTF
D: NA; J: TRBJ2-7; V: TRBV19; size: NA; DNA: TGTGCCAGTAGTATAGGAGGAGGTGACGAGCAGTACTTC; CDR3: CASSIGGGDEQYF
D: NA; J: TRBJ2-7; V: TRBV2; size: few; DNA: TGTGCCAGCAGTGTACTCCTACGTGGGCAGTACTTC; CDR3: CASSVLLRGQYF
D: NA; J: TRBJ2-3; V: TRBV7-9; size: NA; DNA: TGTGCCAGCAGTAAAAGGGGGGCGACCACAGATACGCAGTATTTT; CDR3: CASSKRGATTDTQYF
D: NA; J: TRBJ2-6; V: TRBV7-2; size: few; DNA: TGTGCCAGCAGCTTAGATAGGGCTGGGGCCAACGTCCTGACTTTC; CDR3: CASSLDRAGANVLTF
D: NA; J: TRBJ2-4; V: TRBV28; size: few; DNA: TGTGCCAGCAGTAAGCAGGGGTCTAACTCCAAAAACATTCAGTACTTC; CDR3: CASSKQGSNSKNIQYF
D: NA; J: TRBJ1-2; V: TRBV7-2; size: NA; DNA: TGTGCCAGCAGCTACTCTCGGGGTGCATATGGCTACACCTTC; CDR3: CASSYSRGAYGYTF
D: NA; J: TRBJ2-1; V: TRBV7-8; size: NA; DNA: TGTGCCAGCAGCCTCGCCTACAAGCAGTTCTTC; CDR3: CASSLAYKQFF
D: NA; J: TRBJ1-2; V: TRBV18; size: NA; DNA: TGTGCCAGCTCACCTGGACGATACTATGGCTACACCTTC; CDR3: CASSPGRYYGYTF
D: NA; J: TRBJ1-2; V: TRBV29-1; size: many; DNA: TGCAGCGTTGATAACGGCTACACCTTC; CDR3: CSVDNGYTF
D: TRBD2; J: TRBJ2-5; V: TRBV5-4; size: NA; DNA: TGTGCCAGCAGCTGGAGCGGGAGCCTCCAAGAGACCCAGTACTTC; CDR3: CASSWSGSLQETQYF
D: NA; J: TRBJ1-1; V: TRBV19; size: NA; DNA: TGTGCCAGTAGGGGATGGCAGACAGACACTGAAGCTTTCTTT; CDR3: CASRGWQTDTEAFF
D: NA; J: TRBJ1-2; V: TRBV29-1; size: few; DNA: TGCAGCGTTGGGGTCATGGGTCGGTATGGCTACACCTTC; CDR3: CSVGVMGRYGYTF
D: NA; J: TRBJ2-1; V: TRBV19; size: few; DNA: TGTGCCAGTAGTATGCTTTACAATGAGCAGTTCTTC; CDR3: CASSMLYNEQFF
D: NA; J: TRBJ2-3; V: TRBV7-3; size: NA; DNA: TGTGCCAGCAGCTTAACACAGGCTAGCACAGATACGCAGTATTTT; CDR3: CASSLTQASTDTQYF
D: NA; J: TRBJ2-7; V: TRBV18; size: few; DNA: TGTGCCAGCTCACCAGTGTCAGGGCGATCCTACGAGCAGTACTTC; CDR3: CASSPVSGRSYEQYF
D: TRBD1; J: TRBJ2-5; V: TRBV6-5; size: NA; DNA: TGTGCCAGCACCTTCGACAGGGTGGAGACCCAGTACTTC; CDR3: CASTFDRVETQYF
D: NA; J: TRBJ1-5; V: TRBV28; size: NA; DNA: TGTGCCAGCAGGGGAAGGAGGGAGGAGCCCCAGCATTTT; CDR3: CASRGRREEPQHF
D: TRBD2; J: TRBJ2-1; V: TRBV7-2; size: NA; DNA: TGTGCCAGCAGCCTCACTAGCGGAACCTACAATGAGCAGTTCTTC; CDR3: CASSLTSGTYNEQFF
D: TRBD1; J: TRBJ2-3; V: TRBV19; size: few; DNA: TGTGCCAGTAGTATTGGGACAGGACTTATCACAGATACGCAGTATTTT; CDR3: CASSIGTGLITDTQYF
D: NA; J: TRBJ2-7; V: TRBV2; size: few; DNA: TGTGCCAGCAGTGATCCGGGGGAAGGCTACGAGCAGTACTTC; CDR3: CASSDPGEGYEQYF
D: NA; J: TRBJ2-5; V: TRBV7-9; size: NA; DNA: TGTGCCAGCAGCACCCCGATATGGGGGGCGGTCGAAGAGACCCAGTACTTC; CDR3: CASSTPIWGAVEETQYF
D: TRBD2; J: TRBJ2-1; V: TRBV7-3; size: few; DNA: TGTGCCAGCAGCTTAACAACAGGACTAGCGGGAGGGATGCAGTTCTTC; CDR3: CASSLTTGLAGGMQFF
D: TRBD1; J: TRBJ2-5; V: TRBV18; size: few; DNA: TGTGCCAGCTCACCTGGACAGGGCGAGACCCAGTACTTC; CDR3: CASSPGQGETQYF
D: TRBD1; J: TRBJ2-3; V: TRBV7-3; size: few; DNA: TGTGCCAGCAGGTGGACAGGGGTCGGCACGCAGTATTTT; CDR3: CASRWTGVGTQYF
D: TRBD2; J: TRBJ2-4; V: TRBV29-1; size: NA; DNA: TGCAGCGTTGTAGCTAGCGGGAAACAGTTAGCCAAAAACATTCAGTACTTC; CDR3: CSVVASGKQLAKNIQYF
D: NA; J: TRBJ1-2; V: TRBV4-2; size: NA; DNA: TGTGCCAGCAGCCAAGACTGGAGGGATGGAGGCTACACCTTC; CDR3: CASSQDWRDGGYTF
D: NA; J: TRBJ2-3; V: TRBV7-2; size: few; DNA: TGTGCCAGCAGCCGTGGCGGGGCCACAGATACGCAGTATTTT; CDR3: CASSRGGATDTQYF
D: TRBD1; J: TRBJ1-4; V: TRBV6-5; size: few; DNA: TGTGCCAGCAGTTCCACGGACAGGGCTAATGAAAAACTGTTTTTT; CDR3: CASSSTDRANEKLFF
D: TRBD2; J: TRBJ2-2; V: TRBV18; size: few; DNA: TGTGCCAGTTCGGGACTAGCGGAAACCGGGGAGCTGTTTTTT; CDR3: CASSGLAETGELFF
D: NA; J: TRBJ2-3; V: TRBV2; size: few; DNA: TGTGCCAGCAGTGCTGGTGTTTACACAGATACGCAGTATTTT; CDR3: CASSAGVYTDTQYF
D: TRBD1; J: TRBJ1-5; V: TRBV7-8; size: once; DNA: TGTGCCAGCAGCCACCGGGACAGGGGGATAGCTCAGCCCCAGCATTTT; CDR3: CASSHRDRGIAQPQHF
D: NA; J: TRBJ1-2; V: TRBV15; size: few; DNA: TGTGCCACCAGCATGGACGATACCTATGGCTACACCTTC; CDR3: CATSMDDTYGYTF
D: NA; J: TRBJ2-3; V: TRBV18; size: few; DNA: TGTGCCAGCTCACTCAGCACAGATACGCAGTATTTT; CDR3: CASSLSTDTQYF
D: TRBD2; J: TRBJ2-3; V: TRBV7-2; size: NA; DNA: TGTGCCAGCAGCTTAGCGGCAGCGGGGAGAAGCACAGATACGCAGTATTTT; CDR3: CASSLAAAGRSTDTQYF